This T cell receptor beta chain was sequenced in a study of blood T cell repertoires in COVID-19. The wider study: Spain, Italy and the United States supplied samples that represented acute and convalescent COVID-19.

Per germline, CDR1 DFQATT and CDR2 SNEGSKA (reference sequence). Losses at the gene ends were 3 bases for V and 1 base for J; bases not matched to a gene: 5. This CDR3 is built from 14 residues. This clone was counted only a few times. Authors' analysis steps: Quantification of nucleated cells was approximated via reference gene primer amplification. Method: immunoSEQ multiplex PCR; TCRdb's copy keeps in-frame clones and lacks some. V and J calls and clone size follow that table, whereas D and trimming were derived from the DNA. Here the sample spans around 210,000 clones, under 90% being singletons. Sequencing used peripheral blood. The origin of this receptor is a woman of 80 years or more with COVID-19, enrolled during active disease. V and J are TRBV20-1 and TRBJ1-1; TRBD1 matches 7 bases. The chain's CDR3 is CSASAGGRNTEAFF. The CDR3 DNA reads TGCAGTGCTAGTGCAGGGGGTCGGAACACTGAAGCTTTCTTT.